This paragraph covers one TCR beta chain sequence. What it binds is not known. Sequenced by immunoSEQ multiplex PCR; TCRdb stores in-frame clones only, minus some. The sample shows around 27,000 clones, 65% to 90% of them seen only once. The data were taken from a study of T cells in narcolepsy. Across the whole study: Donors had narcolepsy type 1 or type 2, or were healthy controls. Study observations and caveats: Healthy controls reportedly lacked the autoreactive clonotypes serially found in patients' blood. No autoreactive T cell clone sequences appeared in some memory CD4+ repertoires. HCRT-specific and TRIB2-specific autoreactive clonotypes appeared among same-patient CSF and blood CD4+ clonotypes.

V lost 0 bases to trimming and J lost 2 bases, with 6 bases between them. There are 14 residues in the CDR3. Germline loops: CDR1 SGHNT, CDR2 YYREEE (reference sequence). Sequencing was performed on CD45RA- memory CD4+ T cells from PBMCs. The clonotype was recovered from a human donor with narcolepsy. V is TRBV5-4 and J is TRBJ1-3; D unclear. CDR3 nucleotides: TGTGCCAGCAGCTTGGACAAGGCTGGAAACACCATATATTTT. This sequence encodes CASSLDKAGNTIYF.